Relative to its sample, the clone carrying this T cell receptor beta chain is medium-sized. Its antigen remains unidentified. This entry belongs to a study of naive and memory T cell subsets. CDR3 length: 16 residues. Between the trimmed V and J ends, which lost 5 bases and 2 bases, there was a span of 19 bases. The germline V gene has CDR1 SQVTM and CDR2 ANQGSEA. The study, taken as a whole, reports: Tuberculin site TCR excess was interpreted as type IV hypersensitivity infiltration.

Stated treatment: skin biopsy from PPD injection site in Mantoux-positive individual. A UMI-containing oligonucleotide was joined by 3' ligation to the TCR cDNA template. Input was about 1 to 1,100 ng of DNase-treated total RNA without cell sorting. Amplification of ligated cDNA took four PCR rounds with SP2 and nested alpha and beta constant primers. Alpha and beta constant region primers primed reverse transcription for blood and skin samples. TCRdb ran MiXCR on the UMI-ligation and nested PCR reads and lists one entry per CDR3 protein. The sample has tens of thousands of distinct CDR3 sequences; around 10% are singletons.

The V gene is TRBV29-1, the J gene TRBJ2-1; D may be TRBD1 (5 bases). The material sequenced was skin, taken from a tuberculin skin test site. This sequence originates from an adult in good health. CDR3 region: CSVRGVEGVAYNEQFF. The CDR3 bases are TGCAGCGTTAGAGGCGTGGAAGGGGTCGCCTACAATGAGCAGTTCTTC.